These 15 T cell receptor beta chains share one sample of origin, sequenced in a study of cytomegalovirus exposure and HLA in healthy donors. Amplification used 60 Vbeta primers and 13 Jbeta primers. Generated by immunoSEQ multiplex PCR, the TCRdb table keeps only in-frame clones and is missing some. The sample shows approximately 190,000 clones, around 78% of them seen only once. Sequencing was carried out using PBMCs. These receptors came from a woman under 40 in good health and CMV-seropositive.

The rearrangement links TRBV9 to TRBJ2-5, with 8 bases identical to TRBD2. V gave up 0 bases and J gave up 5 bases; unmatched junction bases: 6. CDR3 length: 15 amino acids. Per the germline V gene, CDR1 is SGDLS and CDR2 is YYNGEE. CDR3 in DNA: TGTGCCAGCAGCGTAGTGGCGGGAGGACAGGAGACCCAGTACTTC. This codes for CASSVVAGGQETQYF.

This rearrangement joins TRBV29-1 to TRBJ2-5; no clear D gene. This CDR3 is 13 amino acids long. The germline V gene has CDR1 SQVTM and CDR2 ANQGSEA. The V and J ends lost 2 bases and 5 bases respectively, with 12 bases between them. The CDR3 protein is CSVENTSGETQYF. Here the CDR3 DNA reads TGCAGCGTTGAAAACACGTCCGGGGAGACCCAGTACTTC.

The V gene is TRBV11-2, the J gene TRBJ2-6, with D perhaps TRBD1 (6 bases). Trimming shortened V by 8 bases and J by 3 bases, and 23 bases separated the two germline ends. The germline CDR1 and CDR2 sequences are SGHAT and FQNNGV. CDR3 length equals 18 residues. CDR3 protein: CASLTRGRGTLGANVLTF. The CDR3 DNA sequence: TGTGCCAGCCTTACAAGGGGCAGGGGCACACTTGGGGCCAACGTCCTGACTTTC.

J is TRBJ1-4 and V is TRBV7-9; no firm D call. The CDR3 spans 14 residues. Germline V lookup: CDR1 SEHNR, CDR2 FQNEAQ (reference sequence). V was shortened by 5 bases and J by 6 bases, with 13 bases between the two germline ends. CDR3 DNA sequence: TGTGCCAGCAGCCCAGCGGACGGGGATGAAAAACTGTTTTTT. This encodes CASSPADGDEKLFF.

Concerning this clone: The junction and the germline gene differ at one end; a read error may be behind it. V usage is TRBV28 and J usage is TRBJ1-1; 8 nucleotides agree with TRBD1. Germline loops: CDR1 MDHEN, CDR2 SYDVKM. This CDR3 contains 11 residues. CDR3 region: CASSSGQGRLF. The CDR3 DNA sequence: TGTGCCAGCAGTTCCGGACAGGGTAGACTTTTT.

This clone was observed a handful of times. The CDR3 loop is CSVEGTGAGGYTF. The DNA of the CDR3 is TGCAGCGTTGAAGGGACAGGGGCGGGGGGCTACACCTTC. The gene calls are TRBV29-1 and TRBJ1-2; TRBD1 matches at 9 bases. Germline assignment: CDR1 SQVTM and CDR2 ANQGSEA. CDR3 size: 13 residues. J lost 8 bases, V lost 1 base, and 5 bases had no gene match.

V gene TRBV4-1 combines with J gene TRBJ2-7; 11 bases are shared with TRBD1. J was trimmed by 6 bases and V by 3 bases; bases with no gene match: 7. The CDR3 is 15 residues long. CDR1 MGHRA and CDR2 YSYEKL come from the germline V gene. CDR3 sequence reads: CASSHTGTGGGEQYF. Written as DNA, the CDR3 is TGCGCCAGCAGCCACACCGGGACAGGGGGGGGCGAGCAGTACTTC.

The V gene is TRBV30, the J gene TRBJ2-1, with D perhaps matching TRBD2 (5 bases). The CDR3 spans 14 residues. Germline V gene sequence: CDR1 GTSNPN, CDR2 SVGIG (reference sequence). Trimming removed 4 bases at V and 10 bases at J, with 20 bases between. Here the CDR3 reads CAWNLGVGVGEQFF. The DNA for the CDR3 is TGTGCCTGGAACCTCGGGGTCGGGGTAGGAGAGCAGTTCTTC.

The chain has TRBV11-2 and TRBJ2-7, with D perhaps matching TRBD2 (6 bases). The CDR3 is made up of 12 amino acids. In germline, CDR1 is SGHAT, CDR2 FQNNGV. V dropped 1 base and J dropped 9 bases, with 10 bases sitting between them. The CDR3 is CASSLGGERQYF. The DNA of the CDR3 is TGTGCCAGCAGCTTAGGGGGGGAACGGCAGTACTTC. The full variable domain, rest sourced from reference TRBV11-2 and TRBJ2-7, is EAGVAQSPRYKIIEKRQSVAFWCNPISGHATLYWYQQILGQGPKLLIQFQNNGVVDDSQLPKDRFSAERLKGVDSTLKIQPAKLEDSAVYLCASSLGGERQYFGPGTRLTVT.

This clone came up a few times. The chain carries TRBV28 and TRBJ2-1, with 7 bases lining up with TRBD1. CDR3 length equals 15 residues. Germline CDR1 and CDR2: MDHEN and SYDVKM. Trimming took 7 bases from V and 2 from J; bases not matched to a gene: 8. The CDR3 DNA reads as TGTGCCAGCAACCCCGGGACAGACACCTACAATGAGCAGTTCTTC. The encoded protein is CASNPGTDTYNEQFF.

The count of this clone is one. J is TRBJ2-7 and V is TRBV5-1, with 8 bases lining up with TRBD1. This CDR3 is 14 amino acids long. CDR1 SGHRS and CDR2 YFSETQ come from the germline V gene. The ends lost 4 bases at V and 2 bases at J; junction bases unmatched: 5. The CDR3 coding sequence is TGCGCCAGCAGCACTCAGGGGGCGGCCTACGAGCAGTACTTC. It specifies CASSTQGAAYEQYF.

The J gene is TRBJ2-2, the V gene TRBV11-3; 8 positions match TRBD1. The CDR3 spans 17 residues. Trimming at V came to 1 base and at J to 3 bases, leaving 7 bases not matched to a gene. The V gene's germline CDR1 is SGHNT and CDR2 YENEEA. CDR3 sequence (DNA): TGTGCCAGCAGCTTAGGGGACAGGTTTGCGGACACCGGGGAGCTGTTTTTT. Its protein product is CASSLGDRFADTGELFF.

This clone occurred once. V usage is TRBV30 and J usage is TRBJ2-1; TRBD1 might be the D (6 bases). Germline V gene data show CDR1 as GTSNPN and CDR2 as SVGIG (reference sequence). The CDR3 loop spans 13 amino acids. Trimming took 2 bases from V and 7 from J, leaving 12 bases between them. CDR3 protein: CAWSNNRANEQFF. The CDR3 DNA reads TGTGCCTGGAGTAATAACAGGGCAAATGAGCAGTTCTTC.

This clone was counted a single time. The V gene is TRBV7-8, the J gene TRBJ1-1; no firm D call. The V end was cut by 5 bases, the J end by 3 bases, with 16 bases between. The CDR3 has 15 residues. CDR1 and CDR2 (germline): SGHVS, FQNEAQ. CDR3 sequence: CASSPRWLTDTEAFF. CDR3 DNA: TGTGCCAGCAGCCCTAGGTGGTTAACGGACACTGAAGCTTTCTTT.

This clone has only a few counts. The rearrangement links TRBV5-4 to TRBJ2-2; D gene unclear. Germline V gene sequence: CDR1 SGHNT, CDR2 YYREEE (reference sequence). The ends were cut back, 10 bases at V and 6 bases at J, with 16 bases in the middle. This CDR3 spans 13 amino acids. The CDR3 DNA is TGTGCCTGCCGCAAAGAGGTCCCCGGGGAGCTGTTTTTT. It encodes CACRKEVPGELFF. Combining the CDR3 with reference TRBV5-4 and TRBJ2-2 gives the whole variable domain ETGVTQSPTHLIKTRGQQVTLRCSSQSGHNTVSWYQQALGQGPQFIFQYYREEENGRGNFPPRFSGLQFPNYSSELNVNALELDDSALYLCACRKEVPGELFFGEGSRLTVL.